This T cell receptor (beta chain) was sequenced in a study of blood T cell repertoires in COVID-19. Background on the study: The United States, Italy and Spain provided the acute and convalescent COVID-19 samples. The cDNA or gDNA used as material had been derived from T cells, B-cell-depleted T cells, or PBMCs.

The authors' processing: How many nucleated cells were present was estimated from reference gene primer amplification. This table comes from immunoSEQ multiplex PCR, and its TCRdb copy is limited to in-frame clones, with some not included. The V and J calls and clone size come from that table; D and trimming were worked out from the DNA. The sample lists 190,000 or so clones, almost 85% occurring once. From germline, CDR1 is SGDLS and CDR2 YYNGEE. Trimming cost V 4 bases and J 0 bases; bases outside gene matches: 12. The CDR3 runs to 18 residues. Material for sequencing was peripheral blood. The source of this sequence is a human donor with acute or convalescent COVID-19. The donor label of this sample is uncertain. V is TRBV9 and J is TRBJ2-1; the match to TRBD2 covers 8 bases. DNA of the CDR3: TGTGCCAGCAGCTTTCGAGCGGGAGTTTCTCCCTCCTACAATGAGCAGTTCTTC. Residues: CASSFRAGVSPSYNEQFF.